A selection of T cell receptor beta chains follows, all from one sample in a study of patients and donors after allogeneic stem cell transplantation. Each CDR3 protein is one row after TCRdb ran MiXCR on the RT-PCR reads. The data contain 200,000 to 250,000 distinct CDR3 sequences, roughly an eighth of them singletons. Sample: blood, either unsorted or a sorted T cell fraction (not recorded which). All receptors derive from a human donor who was either an allogeneic HSCT recipient or a stem cell or donor lymphocyte infusion donor (not recorded which). It is not recorded whose cells these are; they may come from a transplant donor. Both conserved end residues are part of each CDR3. D genes are given only for firm matches. Size is stated for part of the rows, as once, few or many counts, or as a class when the clone is expanded.

clone_size	v_call	j_call	d_call	cdr3_aa	cdr3_nt
NA	TRBV7-9	TRBJ1-1	NA	CASSLFDTEAFF	TGTGCCAGCAGCTTGTTTGACACTGAAGCTTTCTTT
NA	TRBV2	TRBJ2-7	NA	CASRPSAGGSYEQYF	TGTGCCAGCAGGCCTAGCGCGGGCGGGTCCTACGAGCAGTACTTC
NA	TRBV28	TRBJ2-5	TRBD2	CASSGSGRAAETQYF	TGTGCCAGCAGTGGGAGCGGGAGGGCCGCGGAGACCCAGTACTTC
many	TRBV5-1	TRBJ2-2	NA	CASSPGLGGTGELFF	TGCGCCAGCAGTCCGGGACTGGGGGGCACCGGGGAGCTGTTTTTT
NA	TRBV20-1	TRBJ2-5	TRBD1	CSALAGTGGIRTETQYF	TGCAGTGCTCTTGCCGGGACAGGGGGCATTCGGACAGAGACCCAGTACTTC
NA	TRBV3-1	TRBJ1-2	NA	CASSQDLSANYGYTF	TGTGCCAGCAGCCAAGATCTATCCGCCAACTATGGCTACACCTTC
NA	TRBV20-1	TRBJ2-7	NA	CSARETQAPFEQYF	TGCAGTGCTAGGGAGACACAGGCACCCTTCGAGCAGTACTTC
NA	TRBV30	TRBJ2-4	NA	CAWRPVEAAKNIQYF	TGTGCCTGGAGACCCGTCGAAGCAGCCAAAAACATTCAGTACTTC
NA	TRBV6-5	TRBJ2-2	TRBD2	CASSYGSGGANTGELFF	TGTGCCAGCAGTTATGGATCCGGGGGGGCGAACACCGGGGAGCTGTTTTTT
many	TRBV11-2	TRBJ2-7	NA	CASSPRLEGRWTHEQYF	TGTGCCAGCAGCCCCAGACTAGAAGGGCGTTGGACTCACGAGCAGTACTTC
many	TRBV11-2	TRBJ2-3	TRBD1	CASSLRTGADTQYF	TGTGCCAGCAGCTTAAGAACAGGGGCAGATACGCAGTATTTT
NA	TRBV28	TRBJ2-7	NA	CASNHASSYEQYF	TGTGCCAGCAACCATGCTAGTTCCTACGAGCAGTACTTC
NA	TRBV7-9	TRBJ1-1	NA	CASKVGGNTEAFF	TGTGCCAGCAAGGTGGGGGGTAACACTGAAGCTTTCTTT
many	TRBV4-3	TRBJ1-3	NA	CASSQATARSGNTIYF	TGCGCCAGCAGCCAAGCGACAGCCCGCTCTGGAAACACCATATATTTT